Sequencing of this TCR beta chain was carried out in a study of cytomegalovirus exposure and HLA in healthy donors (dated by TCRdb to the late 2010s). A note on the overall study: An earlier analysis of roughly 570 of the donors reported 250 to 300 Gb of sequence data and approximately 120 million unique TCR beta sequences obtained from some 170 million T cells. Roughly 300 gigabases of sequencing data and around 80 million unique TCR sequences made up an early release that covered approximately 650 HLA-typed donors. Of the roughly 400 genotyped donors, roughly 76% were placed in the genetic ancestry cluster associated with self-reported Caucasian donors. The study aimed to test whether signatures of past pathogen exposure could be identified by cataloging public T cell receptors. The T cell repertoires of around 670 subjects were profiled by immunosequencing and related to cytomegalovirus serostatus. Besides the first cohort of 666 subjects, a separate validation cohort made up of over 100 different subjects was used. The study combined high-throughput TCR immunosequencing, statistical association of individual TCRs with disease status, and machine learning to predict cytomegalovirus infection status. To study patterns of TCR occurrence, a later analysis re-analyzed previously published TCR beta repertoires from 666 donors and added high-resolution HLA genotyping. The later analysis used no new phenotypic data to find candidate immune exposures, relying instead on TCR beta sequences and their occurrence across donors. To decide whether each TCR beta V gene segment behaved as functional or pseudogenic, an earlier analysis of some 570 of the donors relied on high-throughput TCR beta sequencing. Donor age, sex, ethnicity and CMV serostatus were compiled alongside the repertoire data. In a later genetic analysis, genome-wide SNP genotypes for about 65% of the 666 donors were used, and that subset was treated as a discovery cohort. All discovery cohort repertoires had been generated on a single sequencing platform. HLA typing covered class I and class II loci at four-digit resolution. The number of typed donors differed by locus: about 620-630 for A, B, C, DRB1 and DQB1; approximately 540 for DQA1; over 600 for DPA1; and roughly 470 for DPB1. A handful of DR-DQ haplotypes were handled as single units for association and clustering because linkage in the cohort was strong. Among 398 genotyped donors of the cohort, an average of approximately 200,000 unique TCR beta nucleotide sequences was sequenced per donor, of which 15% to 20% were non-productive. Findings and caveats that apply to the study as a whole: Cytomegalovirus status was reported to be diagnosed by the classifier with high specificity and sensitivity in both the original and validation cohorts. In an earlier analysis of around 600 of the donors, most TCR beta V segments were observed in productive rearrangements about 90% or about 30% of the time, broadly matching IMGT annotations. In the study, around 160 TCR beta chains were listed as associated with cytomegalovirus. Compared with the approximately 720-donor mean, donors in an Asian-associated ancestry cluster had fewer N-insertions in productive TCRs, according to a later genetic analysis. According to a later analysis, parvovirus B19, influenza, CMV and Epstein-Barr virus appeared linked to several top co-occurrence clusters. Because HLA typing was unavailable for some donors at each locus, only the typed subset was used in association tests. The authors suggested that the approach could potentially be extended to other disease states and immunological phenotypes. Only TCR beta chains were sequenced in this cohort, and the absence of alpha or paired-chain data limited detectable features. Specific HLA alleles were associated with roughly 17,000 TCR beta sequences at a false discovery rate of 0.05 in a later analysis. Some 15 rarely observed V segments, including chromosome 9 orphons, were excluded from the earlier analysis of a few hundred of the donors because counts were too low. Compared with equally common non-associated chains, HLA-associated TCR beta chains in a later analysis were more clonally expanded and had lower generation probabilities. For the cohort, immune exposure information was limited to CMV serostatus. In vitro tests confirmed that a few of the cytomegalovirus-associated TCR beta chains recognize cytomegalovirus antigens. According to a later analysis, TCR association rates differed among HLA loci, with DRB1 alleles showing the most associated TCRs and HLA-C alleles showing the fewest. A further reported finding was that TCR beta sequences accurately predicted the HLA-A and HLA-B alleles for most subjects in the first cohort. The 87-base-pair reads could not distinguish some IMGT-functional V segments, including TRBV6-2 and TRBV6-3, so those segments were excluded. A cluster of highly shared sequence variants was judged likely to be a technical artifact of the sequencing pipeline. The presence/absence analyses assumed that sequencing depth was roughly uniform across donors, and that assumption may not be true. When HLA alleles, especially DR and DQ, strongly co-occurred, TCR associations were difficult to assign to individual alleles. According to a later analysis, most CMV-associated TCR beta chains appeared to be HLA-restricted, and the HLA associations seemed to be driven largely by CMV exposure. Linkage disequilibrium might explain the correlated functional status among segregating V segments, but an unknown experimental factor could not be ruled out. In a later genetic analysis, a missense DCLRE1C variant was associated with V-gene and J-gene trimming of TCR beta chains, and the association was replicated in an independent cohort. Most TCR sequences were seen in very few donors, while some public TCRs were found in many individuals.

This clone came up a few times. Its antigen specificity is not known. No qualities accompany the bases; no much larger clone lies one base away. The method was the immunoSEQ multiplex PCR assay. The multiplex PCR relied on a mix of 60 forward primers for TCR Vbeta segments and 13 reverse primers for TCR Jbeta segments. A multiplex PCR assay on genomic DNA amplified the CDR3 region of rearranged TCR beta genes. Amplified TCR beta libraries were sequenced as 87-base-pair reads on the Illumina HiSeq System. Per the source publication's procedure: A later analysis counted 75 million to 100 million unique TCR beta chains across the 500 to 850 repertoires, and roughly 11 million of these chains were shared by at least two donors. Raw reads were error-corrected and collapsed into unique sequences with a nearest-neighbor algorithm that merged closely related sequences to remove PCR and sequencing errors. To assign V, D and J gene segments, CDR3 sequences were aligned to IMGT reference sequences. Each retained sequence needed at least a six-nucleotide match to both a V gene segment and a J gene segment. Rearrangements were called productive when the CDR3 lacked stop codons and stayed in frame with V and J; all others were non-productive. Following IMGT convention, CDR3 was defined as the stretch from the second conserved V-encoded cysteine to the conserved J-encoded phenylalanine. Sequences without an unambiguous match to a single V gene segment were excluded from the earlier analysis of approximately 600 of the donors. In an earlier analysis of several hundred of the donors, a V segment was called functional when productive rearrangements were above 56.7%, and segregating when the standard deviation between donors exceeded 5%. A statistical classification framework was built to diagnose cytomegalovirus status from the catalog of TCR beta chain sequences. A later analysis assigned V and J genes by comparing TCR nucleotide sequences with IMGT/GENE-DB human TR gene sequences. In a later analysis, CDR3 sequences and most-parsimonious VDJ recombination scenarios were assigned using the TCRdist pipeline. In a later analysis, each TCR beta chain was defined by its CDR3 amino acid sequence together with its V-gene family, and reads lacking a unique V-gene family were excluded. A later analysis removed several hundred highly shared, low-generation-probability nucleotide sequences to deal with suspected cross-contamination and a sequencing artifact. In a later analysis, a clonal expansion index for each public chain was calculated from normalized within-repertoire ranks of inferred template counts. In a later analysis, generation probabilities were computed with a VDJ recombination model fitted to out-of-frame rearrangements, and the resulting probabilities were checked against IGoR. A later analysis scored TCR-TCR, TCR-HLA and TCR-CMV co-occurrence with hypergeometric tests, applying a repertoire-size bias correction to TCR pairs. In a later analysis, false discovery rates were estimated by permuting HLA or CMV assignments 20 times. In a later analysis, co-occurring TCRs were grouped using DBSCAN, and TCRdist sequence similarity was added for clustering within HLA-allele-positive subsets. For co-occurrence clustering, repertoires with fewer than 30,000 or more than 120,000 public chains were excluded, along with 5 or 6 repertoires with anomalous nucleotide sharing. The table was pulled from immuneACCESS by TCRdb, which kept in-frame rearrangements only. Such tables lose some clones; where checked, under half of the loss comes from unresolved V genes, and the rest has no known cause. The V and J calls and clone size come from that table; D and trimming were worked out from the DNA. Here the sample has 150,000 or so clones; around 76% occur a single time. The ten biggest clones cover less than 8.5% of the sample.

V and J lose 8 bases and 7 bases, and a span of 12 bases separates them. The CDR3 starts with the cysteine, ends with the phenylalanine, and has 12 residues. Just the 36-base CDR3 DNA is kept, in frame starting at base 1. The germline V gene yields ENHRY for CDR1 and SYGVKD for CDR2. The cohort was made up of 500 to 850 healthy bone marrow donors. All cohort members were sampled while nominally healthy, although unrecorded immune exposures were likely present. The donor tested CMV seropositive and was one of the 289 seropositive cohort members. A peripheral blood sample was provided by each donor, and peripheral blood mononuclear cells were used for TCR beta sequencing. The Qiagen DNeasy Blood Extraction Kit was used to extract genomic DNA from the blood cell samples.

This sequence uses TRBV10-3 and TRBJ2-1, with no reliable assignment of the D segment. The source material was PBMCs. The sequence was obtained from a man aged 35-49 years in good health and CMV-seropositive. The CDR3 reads CAISPPENEQFF. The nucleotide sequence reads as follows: TGTGCCATCTCCCCGCCGGAGAATGAGCAGTTCTTC.